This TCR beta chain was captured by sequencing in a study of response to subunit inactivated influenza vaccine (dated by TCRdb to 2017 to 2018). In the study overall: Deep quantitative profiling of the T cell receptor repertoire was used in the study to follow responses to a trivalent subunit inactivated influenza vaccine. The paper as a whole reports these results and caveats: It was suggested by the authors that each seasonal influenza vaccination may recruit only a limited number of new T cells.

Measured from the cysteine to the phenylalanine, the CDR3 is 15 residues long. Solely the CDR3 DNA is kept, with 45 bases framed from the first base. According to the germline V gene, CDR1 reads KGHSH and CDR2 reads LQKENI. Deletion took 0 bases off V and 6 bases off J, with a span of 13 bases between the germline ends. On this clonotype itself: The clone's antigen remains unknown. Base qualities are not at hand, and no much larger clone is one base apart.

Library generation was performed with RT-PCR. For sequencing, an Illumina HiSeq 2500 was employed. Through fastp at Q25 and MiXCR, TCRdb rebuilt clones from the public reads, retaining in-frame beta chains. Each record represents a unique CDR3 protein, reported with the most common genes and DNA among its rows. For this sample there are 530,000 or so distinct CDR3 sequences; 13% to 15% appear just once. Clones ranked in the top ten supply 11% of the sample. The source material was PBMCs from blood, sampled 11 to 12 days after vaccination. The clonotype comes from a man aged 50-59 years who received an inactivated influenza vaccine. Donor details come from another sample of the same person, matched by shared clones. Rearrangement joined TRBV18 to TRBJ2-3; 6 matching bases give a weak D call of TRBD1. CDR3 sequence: CASSPPSTGKDTQYF. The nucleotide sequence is TGTGCCAGCTCACCACCGTCGACAGGCAAGGATACGCAGTATTTT.